Here is one T cell receptor beta chain with its context. Antigen unknown. The V gene lost 6 bases and the J gene lost 3 bases, with 24 bases spanning the gap. In germline, CDR1 is MNHEY, CDR2 SVGEGT. The CDR3 consists of 17 residues. This sample is part of a study of response to subunit inactivated influenza vaccine. Regarding the study as a whole: It was suggested by the authors that few new T cells are recruited by each seasonal influenza vaccination.

In TCRdb, the RT-PCR reads were re-called with MiXCR into one record per CDR3 protein. The sample includes around 580,000 distinct CDR3 sequences, 14% seen only once; the top ten take over 8.5%. This clonotype originated in a man aged 50-59 years who received an inactivated influenza vaccine. The chain combines TRBV6-2 or TRBV6-3 with TRBJ2-7; D is ambiguous. The source was PBMCs from blood, collected 12 days after vaccination. The CDR3 DNA reads as TGTGCCAGCAGCAAGAGTATTGGTCTTAGCCGAGGCTACGAGCAGTACTTC. Translation gives CASSKSIGLSRGYEQYF.